This entry describes one T cell receptor (beta chain). Its antigen is still unknown. The sample has other DNA sequences that encode this CDR3 too. Repertoires were generated with immunoSEQ multiplex PCR, while TCRdb's copy carries only in-frame clones and drops some. Of some 2.1 million clones listed, 95% are singletons. This sample stems from a study of shared clonotypes between healthy human individuals. Study-wide results and limits: Non-shared clonotypes showed lower generation probabilities than clonotypes common to all four donors.

Splitting the CD4+ cells yielded a CD45RA+ naive subset and a CD45RA-negative memory subset. There are 13 residues in the CDR3. Germline values: CDR1 MDHEN, CDR2 SYDVKM. The V end was cut by 6 bases, the J end by 6 bases, with 9 bases between. V gene TRBV28 combines with J gene TRBJ1-6; D perhaps matches TRBD1 (6 bases). This TCR came from a young man in good health. The sample comprised naive CD4+ T cells sorted from blood. Documented subset: CD45RA+ positively selected. The CDR3 DNA sequence: TGTGCCAGCAGAACAGGGACTAATTCACCCCTCCACTTT. This translates into CASRTGTNSPLHF.